Following are 12 T cell receptor beta chains from one sample sequenced in a study of tumor-infiltrating lymphocytes in oesophageal squamous cell carcinoma. TCRdb used MiXCR to reprocess the PCR reads, holding one entry per CDR3 protein. Of roughly 20,000 distinct CDR3 sequences listed, approximately 40% are singletons. The material sequenced was normal esophageal tissue next to the tumor. These receptors were obtained from a male donor with esophageal squamous cell carcinoma.

By proportion, this clonotype is medium-sized. The chain joins TRBV6-1 to TRBJ2-1; maybe TRBD1 (6 bases). The CDR3 extends over 15 amino acids. The germline V and J ends were trimmed by 6 bases and 4 bases, with 16 bases remaining between them. Per the germline V gene, CDR1 is MNHNS and CDR2 is SASEGT. The CDR3 DNA sequence: TGTGCCAGCAGCGCGAGGGGGACAACATACAATGAGCAGTTCTTC. As protein: CASSARGTTYNEQFF.

This clonotype was seen a handful of times. The genes are TRBV12-3 or TRBV12-4 and TRBJ2-4; tentatively, D is TRBD1 or TRBD2 (6 bases each). The last part of the DNA fits TRBJ2-7 better; the J call may be wrong. The CDR3 extends over 14 amino acids. CDR3 amino acids: CASSRGPGTYEQYF. The CDR3 coding sequence is TGTGCCAGCAGCCGGGGGCCCGGTACCTACGAGCAGTACTTC.

This clonotype was detected ten times or more. The chain links TRBV27 to TRBJ2-2, with 8 positions matching TRBD1. Per germline, CDR1 MNHEY and CDR2 SMNVEV (reference sequence). The CDR3 contains 16 residues. V shed 1 base and J 4 bases; nucleotides not matched to a gene: 5. CDR3 DNA sequence: TGTGCCAGCAGTTTATATGGACAGGGATTCACCGGGGAGCTGTTTTTT. This codes for CASSLYGQGFTGELFF.

This chain connects TRBV7-2 to TRBJ2-1, with 9 positions matching TRBD1. The V gene end was trimmed by 4 bases and the J gene end by 6 bases; junction bases not matched to a gene: 7. The CDR3 sequence is 15 residues long. From germline, CDR1 is SGHTA and CDR2 FQGNSA. CDR3 nucleotide sequence: TGTGCCAGCAGCTCAAACAGGGGGCTGGGCAATGAGCAGTTCTTC. Protein product: CASSSNRGLGNEQFF.

This clonotype has a handful of counts. V is TRBV7-3 and J is TRBJ2-3; no clear D gene. V was shortened by 9 bases and J by 4 bases, with 8 bases between the two germline ends. CDR3 length: 11 residues. Looked up from germline, CDR1 is SGHTA and CDR2 is FQGTGA. The CDR3 nucleotides read TGTGCCAGTGGGTTTGCAGATACGCAGTATTTT. Translation: CASGFADTQYF. The variable domain in full, completed from reference TRBV7-3 and TRBJ2-3, reads GAGVSQTPSNKVTEKGKYVELRCDPISGHTALYWYRQSLGQGPEFLIYFQGTGAADDSGLPNDRFFAVRPEGSVSTLKIQRTERGDSAVYLCASGFADTQYFGPGTRLTVL.

This rearrangement joins TRBV11-1 to TRBJ2-1, with D perhaps TRBD2 (6 bases). The V gene's germline CDR1 is SGHAT and CDR2 FQDESV (reference sequence). V lost 5 bases to trimming and J lost 11 bases, with 13 bases between them. CDR3 length: 12 residues. The CDR3 sequence is CASSPPRGKQFF. CDR3 nucleotides: TGTGCCAGCAGCCCCCCCCGGGGGAAGCAGTTCTTC.

This clonotype was observed a handful of times. This chain links TRBV5-1 with TRBJ2-1; TRBD1 matches at 8 bases. CDR3 length: 13 residues. CDR1 and CDR2 from the germline V gene are SGHRS and YFSETQ. Trimming at V came to 3 bases and at J to 7 bases, leaving 3 bases not matched to a gene. The CDR3 is CASSWTGSNEQFF. The CDR3, as DNA: TGCGCCAGCAGCTGGACAGGGTCGAATGAGCAGTTCTTC.

This clonotype was detected a few times. The chain has TRBV7-9 and TRBJ2-3; D unresolved. V was trimmed by 2 bases and J by 4 bases, leaving 7 bases between them. This CDR3 is built from 13 residues. Germline values: CDR1 SEHNR, CDR2 FQNEAQ (reference sequence). The DNA for the CDR3 is TGTGCCAGCAGCTTATTAAGCGCAGATACGCAGTATTTT. It yields the protein CASSLLSADTQYF. The full variable domain, in which reference TRBV7-9 and TRBJ2-3 provide the parts outside the CDR3, is DTGVSQNPRHKITKRGQNVTFRCDPISEHNRLYWYRQTLGQGPEFLTYFQNEAQLEKSRLLSDRFSAERPKGSFSTLEIQRTEQGDSAMYLCASSLLSADTQYFGPGTRLTVL.

The genes are TRBV9 and TRBJ2-5, with 9 nucleotides matching TRBD2. This CDR3 comprises 15 residues. Germline CDR1 is SGDLS and CDR2 is YYNGEE. V lost 0 bases and J lost 11; bases outside the gene matches: 11. This CDR3 reads CASSVASGIPNEQYF. The CDR3 DNA sequence: TGTGCCAGCAGCGTAGCTAGCGGGATCCCGAATGAGCAGTACTTC.

This clonotype occurred many times. The chain links TRBV11-2 to TRBJ2-1; 7 nucleotides agree with TRBD1. Per the germline V gene, CDR1 is SGHAT and CDR2 is FQNNGV. The CDR3 length is 13 residues. Trimming took 4 bases from V and 6 from J; bases not matched to a gene: 3. The CDR3 is CASSSTGLNEQFF. CDR3 DNA: TGTGCCAGCAGCTCGACAGGGCTCAATGAGCAGTTCTTC.

The table lists this clonotype with a few counts. V usage is TRBV3-1 and J usage is TRBJ2-1; the D is unclear. V was cut by 3 bases and J by 8 bases, with 8 bases left in between. Germline CDR1 is LGHDT and CDR2 is YNNKEL (reference sequence). This CDR3 is 12 amino acids long. The CDR3 is CASSHRYDEQFF. CDR3 coding DNA: TGTGCCAGCAGCCACCGGTATGATGAGCAGTTCTTC.

As concerns this clonotype: This sequence may be a read error, since a much larger clone differs from it by one base. The chain links TRBV5-6 to TRBJ2-4; D is undetermined. V was shortened by 0 bases and J by 13 bases, with 8 bases between the two germline ends. Germline CDR1 SGHDT, CDR2 YYEEEE. The CDR3 covers 11 residues. The DNA of the CDR3 is TGTGCCAGCAGCTTGGCCCGTGAGCAGTACTTC. Amino acid sequence: CASSLAREQYF.